A selection of T cell receptor beta chains follows, all from one sample in a study of cytomegalovirus exposure and HLA in healthy donors. Profiling relied on immunoSEQ multiplex PCR, and the TCRdb table lists in-frame clones only, not all of them. This table lists around 150,000 clones. Source material: PBMCs. The receptors derive from an older woman in good health and CMV-seronegative. Both conserved end residues are part of each CDR3. Fields, in order: D gene, J gene, V gene, CDR3 protein. D genes are given only for firm matches.

TRBD2,TRBJ2-1,TRBV5-1,CASSLERLAGVYGQFF
-,TRBJ1-2,TRBV21-1,CAITGVGYGYTF
-,TRBJ2-2,TRBV19,CASSPRTDPSGGELFF
-,TRBJ2-7,TRBV19,CASSIGQGKDEQYF
-,TRBJ1-5,TRBV5-1,CASSFAGDQPQHF
-,TRBJ2-7,TRBV6-5,CASSYSSAYPYEQYF
TRBD2,TRBJ2-1,TRBV9,CASSGAGGDYNEQFF
-,TRBJ2-7,TRBV6-5,CASRPRERYYEQYF
TRBD2,TRBJ2-1,TRBV6-5,CASSPSGSSYNEQFF
-,TRBJ1-5,TRBV5-8,CASIHRGILPQHF
-,TRBJ2-5,TRBV9,CASSVVSGSETQYF
-,TRBJ2-3,TRBV4-1,CASSQAPPSTDTQYF
TRBD2,TRBJ2-7,TRBV7-2,CASSRGLAGVNEQYF
TRBD1,TRBJ2-4,TRBV7-2,CASSANHPGTGGIQYF
-,TRBJ2-3,TRBV4-2,CASSALGGPRTDTQYF
TRBD2,TRBJ2-2,TRBV15,CATSSVLGLAENTGELFF
-,TRBJ1-1,TRBV14,CASSQAMGVSRNTEAFF